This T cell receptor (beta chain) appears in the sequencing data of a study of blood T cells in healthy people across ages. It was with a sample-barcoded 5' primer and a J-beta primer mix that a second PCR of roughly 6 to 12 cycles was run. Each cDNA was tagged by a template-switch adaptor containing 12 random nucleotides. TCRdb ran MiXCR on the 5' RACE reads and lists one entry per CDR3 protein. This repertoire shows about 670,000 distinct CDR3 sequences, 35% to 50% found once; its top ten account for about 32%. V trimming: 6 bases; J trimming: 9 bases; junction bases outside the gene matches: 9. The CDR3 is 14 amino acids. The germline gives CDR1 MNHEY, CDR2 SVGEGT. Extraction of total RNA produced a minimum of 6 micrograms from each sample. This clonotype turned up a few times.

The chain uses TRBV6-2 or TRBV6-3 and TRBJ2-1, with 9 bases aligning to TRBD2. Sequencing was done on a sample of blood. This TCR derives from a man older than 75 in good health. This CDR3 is CASSYMRGGFEQFF. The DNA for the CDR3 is TGTGCCAGCAGCTACATGCGGGGGGGCTTTGAGCAGTTCTTC.